The sequence of this T cell receptor (beta chain) was determined in a study of T cell responses to AZD1222 COVID-19 vaccine. Concerning this clone itself: Its antigen remains unknown.

CDR1 and CDR2 (germline): MNHEY, SVGEGT. The CDR3 is 12 residues long. The ends lost 6 bases at V and 4 bases at J; junction bases unmatched: 1. Libraries were prepared by immunoSEQ multiplex PCR; TCRdb keeps only in-frame clonotypes and omits some of them. This sample has 120,000 to 150,000 clones, with about 91% found just once. Study observations and caveats: A mostly white British donor set with more females was recruited, and clonal diversity was possibly underestimated.

This rearrangement joins TRBV6-2 or TRBV6-3 to TRBJ1-1; TRBD1 matches at 8 bases. Sequences were derived from peripheral blood, sampled on day 0 of AZD1222 vaccination. The sequence was collected from an adult in good health. Here the CDR3 reads CASSTGGTEAFF. The CDR3 nucleotides read TGTGCCAGCAGCACAGGGGGCACTGAAGCTTTCTTT.